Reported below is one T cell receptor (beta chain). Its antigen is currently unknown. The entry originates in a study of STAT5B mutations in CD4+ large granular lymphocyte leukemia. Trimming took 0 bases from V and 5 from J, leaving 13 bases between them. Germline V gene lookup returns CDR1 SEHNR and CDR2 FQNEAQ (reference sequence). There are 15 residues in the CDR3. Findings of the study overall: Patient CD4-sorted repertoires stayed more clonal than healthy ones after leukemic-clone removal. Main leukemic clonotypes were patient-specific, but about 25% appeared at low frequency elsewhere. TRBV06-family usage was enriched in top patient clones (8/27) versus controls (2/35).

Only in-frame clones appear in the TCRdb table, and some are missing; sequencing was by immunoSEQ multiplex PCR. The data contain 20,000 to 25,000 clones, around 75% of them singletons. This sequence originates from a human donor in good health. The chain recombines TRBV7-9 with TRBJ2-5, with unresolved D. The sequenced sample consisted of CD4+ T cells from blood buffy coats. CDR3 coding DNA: TGTGCCAGCAGCTTAGCGGTCCCCATGAGGGAGACCCAGTACTTC. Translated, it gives CASSLAVPMRETQYF.